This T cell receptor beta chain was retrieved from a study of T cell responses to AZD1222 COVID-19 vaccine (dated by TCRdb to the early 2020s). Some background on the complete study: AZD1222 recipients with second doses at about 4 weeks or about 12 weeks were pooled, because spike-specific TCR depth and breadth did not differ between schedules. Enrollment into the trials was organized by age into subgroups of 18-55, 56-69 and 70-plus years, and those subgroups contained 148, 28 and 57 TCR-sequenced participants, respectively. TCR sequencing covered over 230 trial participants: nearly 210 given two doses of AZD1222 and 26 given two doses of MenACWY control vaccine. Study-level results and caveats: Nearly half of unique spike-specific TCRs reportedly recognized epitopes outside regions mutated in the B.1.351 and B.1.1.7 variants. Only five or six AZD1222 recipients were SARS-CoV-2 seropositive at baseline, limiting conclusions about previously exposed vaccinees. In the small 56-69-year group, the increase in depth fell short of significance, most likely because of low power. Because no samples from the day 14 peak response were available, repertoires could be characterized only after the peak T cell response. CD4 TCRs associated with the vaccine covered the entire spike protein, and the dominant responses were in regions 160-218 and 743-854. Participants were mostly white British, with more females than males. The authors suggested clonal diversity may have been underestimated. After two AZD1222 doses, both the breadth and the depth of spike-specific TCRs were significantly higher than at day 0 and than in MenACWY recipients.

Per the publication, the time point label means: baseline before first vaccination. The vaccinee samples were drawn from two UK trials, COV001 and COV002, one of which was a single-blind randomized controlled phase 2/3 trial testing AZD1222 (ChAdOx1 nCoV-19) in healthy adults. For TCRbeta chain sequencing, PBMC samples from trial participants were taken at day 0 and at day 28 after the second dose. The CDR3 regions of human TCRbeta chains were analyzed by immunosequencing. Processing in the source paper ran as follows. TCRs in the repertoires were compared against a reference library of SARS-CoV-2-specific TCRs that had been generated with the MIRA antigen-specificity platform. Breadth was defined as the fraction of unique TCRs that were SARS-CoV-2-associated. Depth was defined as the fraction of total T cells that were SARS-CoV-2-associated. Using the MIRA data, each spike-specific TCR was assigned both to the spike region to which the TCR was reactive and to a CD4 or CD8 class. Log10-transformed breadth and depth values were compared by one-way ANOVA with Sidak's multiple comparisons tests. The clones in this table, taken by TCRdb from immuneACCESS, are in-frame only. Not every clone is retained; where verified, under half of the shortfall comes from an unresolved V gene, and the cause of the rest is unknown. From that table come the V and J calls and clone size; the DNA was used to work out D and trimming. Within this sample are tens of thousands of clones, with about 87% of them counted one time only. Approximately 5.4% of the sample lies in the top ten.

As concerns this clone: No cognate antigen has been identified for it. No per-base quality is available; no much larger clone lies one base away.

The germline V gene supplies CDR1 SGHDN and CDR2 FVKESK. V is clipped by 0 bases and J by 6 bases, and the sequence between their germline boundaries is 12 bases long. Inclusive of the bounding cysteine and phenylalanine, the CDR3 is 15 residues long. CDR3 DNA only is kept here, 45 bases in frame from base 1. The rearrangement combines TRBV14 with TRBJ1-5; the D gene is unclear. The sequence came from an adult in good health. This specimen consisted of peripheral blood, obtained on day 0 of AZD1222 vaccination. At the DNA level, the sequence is TGTGCCAGCAGCCAAGATGGGCCAGGTACTCAGCCCCAGCATTTT. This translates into CASSQDGPGTQPQHF.